This T cell receptor beta chain was observed in a study of human T cells and chemical hapten exposure (dated by TCRdb to the early 2020s). Concerning the study at large: For sensitization, 2% DPC in acetone was applied to a 2 cm by 2 cm area of upper inner arm skin. Throughout the study period of around 25 weeks, patients also received therapeutic DPC doses to the scalp every week. Patch testing was performed on the upper back with Finn chambers containing 0.01% DPC, and the patch tests were scored after 6 days according to International Contact Dermatitis Research Group standards. Most of the patients in the cohort were female, and the cohort covered alopecia areata with under or over 50% scalp involvement, alopecia totalis and alopecia universalis. Libraries were pooled for sequencing, and variation in per-sample TCR yields was attributed mainly to small differences in library volumes within the pool. This study followed changes in the peripheral blood TCR repertoire in vivo during primary and secondary sensitization of alopecia patients to the hapten diphenylcyclopropenone (DPC). Blood samples were taken from patients before sensitization (week 0) and at 2, 6 and about 24 weeks after DPC sensitization. For TCR sequencing, blood came from some 31 alopecia patients at anywhere from one to four time points (pre-sensitization, 2, 6 and 24 weeks).

This clonotype was recorded once. Its cognate antigen has yet to be identified. No base qualities exist here, and no much larger clone lies one base off it. What the time point label conveys for this sample: patch test 3, about 24 weeks after DPC sensitization. What this sample's treatment or condition label stands for: therapeutic diphenylcyclopropenone sensitization with weekly scalp DPC. Blood at each patch-test visit was drawn before the patch test was applied. Eligible patients were aged 18 to 70, diagnosed with alopecia, deemed suitable for DPC therapy, and excluded if pregnant. Unfractionated whole blood was collected in Tempus Blood RNA tubes, and total RNA was extracted from that blood. Receptor amplification or capture employed RACE. The run used a NextSeq 500. Library preparation attached unique molecular identifiers to individual cDNA molecules for quantitative, reproducible TCR counting. Each blood RNA sample was used to sequence both TCR alpha and TCR beta chains. The study's own analysis went as follows. A median of around 96,000 TCRs per sample was observed, with a range of roughly 23,224 to 700,000. V, J and CDR3 annotation of the TCR reads was performed with the Decombinator software suite. To make PS versus PT1 abundance plots, every sample was subsampled to the same number of TCRs (28,000). Expanded TCRs were defined as absent before sensitization and observed at least eight times at the 2-week time point. TCRdb ran its own pipeline on the public reads, namely fastp trimming at Q25 and MiXCR clone calling, and kept in-frame beta chains. Under each unique CDR3 protein, matching rows form one entry showing the most common genes and DNA. These V and J calls originate from TCRdb's pipeline instead of the authors' own analysis. The sample table lists 150,000 to 200,000 distinct CDR3 sequences, 25% to 35% of them with a count of one. The ten largest clones take up around 2.3% of the sample.

CDR1 is given as SGDLS and CDR2 as YYNGEE, both from the germline V gene. The CDR3 contains 17 residues, cysteine and phenylalanine counted. Only CDR3 DNA is held: 51 bases, read in frame from base 1. V has 3 bases trimmed and J has 1 base trimmed; junction bases matching no gene number 9. Points the paper makes about the study in general: Patch test score was positively correlated with the number of PT1 expanded TCRs, with significance at thresholds 8, 16 and 32 but not at 4. Because every patient had alopecia, a presumed autoimmune disease, the patients' immune response might differ from that of healthy individuals. Repeated subsampling changed both the strength of the expansion versus patch-test correlation and the threshold at which the correlation became significant. DPC sensitization did not change how many TCRs were above 1 in 1000 frequency, and no evidence was found of alterations in global repertoire structure. Expanded TCRs formed significantly more large CDR3 similarity clusters than pre-sensitization or healthy control sets, consistent with antigen-driven responses.

The clonotype comes from a woman under 30 with alopecia areata. Some clones in this sample may be carry-over from other donors' samples. The material sequenced was whole blood, taken in connection with sensitization to the hapten diphenylcyclopropenone (DPC). The sequence links TRBV9 to TRBJ1-2; 10 bases in the middle match TRBD1. The CDR3 protein: CASSGGQGHGYNYGYTF. The DNA is as follows: TGTGCCAGCAGCGGGGGACAGGGGCATGGATATAACTATGGCTACACCTTC.